A selection of T cell receptor beta chains follows, all from one sample in a study of identical twins. Using its own MiXCR run on the 5' RACE reads, TCRdb lists one record per CDR3 protein. The sample shows hundreds of thousands of distinct CDR3 sequences, approximately 13% of them seen only once. This same sample was also taken into another study, of yellow fever vaccine responses in identical twins.

The specimen sequenced was PBMCs. These receptors were taken from a woman aged 18-30 years in good health. CDR3s include the opening cysteine and the closing phenylalanine or tryptophan. The order of the fields is clone size, D gene, V gene, CDR3 length, J gene, CDR3 protein, CDR3 DNA. The D gene is left open where the match is weak. Clone size, where shown, is once, few, many, or a class for clones that have expanded.

>few|TRBD1|TRBV6-5|15|TRBJ1-6
CASIYRGRNNSPLHF
TGTGCCAGCATTTACAGGGGCCGGAATAATTCACCCCTCCACTTT
>many|NA|TRBV18|16|TRBJ2-3
CASSHNHPTSTDTQYF
TGTGCCAGCTCACACAACCACCCGACTAGCACAGATACGCAGTATTTT
>NA|TRBD2|TRBV12-3/TRBV12-4|15|TRBJ2-1
CASSVTSGKRDEQFF
TGTGCCAGCAGTGTTACTAGCGGGAAGCGAGATGAGCAGTTCTTC
>many|TRBD1|TRBV7-9|12|TRBJ2-7
CASTIPGGEQYF
TGTGCCAGCACTATACCAGGGGGCGAGCAGTACTTC
>NA|TRBD2|TRBV28|15|TRBJ2-1
CASISLAVSYNEQFF
TGTGCCAGCATCAGCCTAGCGGTCTCCTACAATGAGCAGTTCTTC
>few|NA|TRBV3-1|16|TRBJ1-1
CASSQAQASTTPKAFF
TGTGCCAGCAGCCAAGCCCAGGCGAGTACCACACCTAAAGCTTTCTTT
>NA|TRBD1|TRBV11-2|16|TRBJ2-1
CASSSPTGGTYNEQFF
TGTGCCAGCAGCTCCCCGACAGGGGGGACCTACAATGAGCAGTTCTTC
>many|TRBD1|TRBV11-2|16|TRBJ2-5
CASRPIRTGRGGTQYF
TGTGCCAGCAGACCGATAAGGACAGGCCGGGGTGGGACCCAGTACTTC
>few|TRBD1|TRBV7-9|16|TRBJ1-2
CASSLPPGTGGPGYTF
TGTGCCAGCAGCTTACCTCCCGGGACAGGGGGCCCTGGCTACACCTTC
>few|NA|TRBV3-1|15|TRBJ1-1
CASSQTSFMNTEAFF
TGTGCCAGCAGCCAGACAAGTTTCATGAACACTGAAGCTTTCTTT
>few|NA|TRBV25-1|15|TRBJ2-2
CASTGIGSVAGELFF
TGTGCCAGCACCGGGATCGGGAGTGTTGCCGGGGAGCTGTTTTTT
>NA|TRBD1|TRBV5-1|15|TRBJ1-5
CASSAGQGVDQPQHF
TGCGCCAGCAGCGCGGGACAGGGGGTAGATCAGCCCCAGCATTTT
>few|TRBD1|TRBV13|12|TRBJ1-2
CASSWGQNGYTF
TGTGCCAGCAGCTGGGGACAGAATGGCTACACCTTC
>many|TRBD2|TRBV20-1|19|TRBJ2-2
CSAARTSGSEGPNTGELFF
TGCAGTGCTGCGAGGACTAGCGGGAGTGAGGGACCGAACACCGGGGAGCTGTTTTTT
>NA|NA|TRBV5-1|15|TRBJ2-2
CASSEGGKNTGELFF
TGCGCCAGCAGTGAGGGTGGCAAGAACACCGGGGAGCTGTTTTTT
>many|NA|TRBV12-3/TRBV12-4|15|TRBJ2-1
CASSFGRGTYNEQFF
TGTGCCAGCAGTTTTGGCAGGGGAACCTACAATGAGCAGTTCTTC
>NA|NA|TRBV27|14|TRBJ1-1
CASSVRDMNTEAFF
TGTGCCAGCAGTGTCCGGGACATGAACACTGAAGCTTTCTTT
>many|NA|TRBV7-3|14|TRBJ2-2
CASSSGSNTGELFF
TGTGCCAGCAGCTCCGGGTCTAACACCGGGGAGCTGTTTTTT
>NA|NA|TRBV7-2|17|TRBJ1-3
CASSLVPSAFSGNTIYF
TGTGCCAGCAGCTTAGTCCCCTCGGCGTTCTCTGGAAACACCATATATTTT
>NA|NA|TRBV7-3|13|TRBJ2-5
CASSLRDGETQYF
TGTGCCAGCAGCTTAAGGGACGGGGAGACCCAGTACTTC
>many|TRBD1|TRBV9|14|TRBJ2-5
CASSKRQGQETQYF
TGTGCCAGCAGCAAAAGACAGGGGCAAGAGACCCAGTACTTC
>many|NA|TRBV7-6|16|TRBJ2-4
CASSSDPSVGKNIQYF
TGTGCCAGCAGCTCCGACCCCTCGGTTGGCAAAAACATTCAGTACTTC
>NA|NA|TRBV5-1|17|TRBJ2-2
CASRQSPFLSLTGELFF
TGCGCCAGCAGACAATCCCCCTTTCTAAGTTTAACCGGGGAGCTGTTTTTT